The clone carrying this TCR beta chain was detected many times. The sample comes from a study of Graves' ophthalmopathy and Graves' hyperthyroidism. Turning to the study itself: Upon initial diagnosis and before any treatment, peripheral blood was collected.

The authors amplified TCR beta CDR3 regions, and they did so from RNA transcripts for repertoire sequencing. An initial RT-PCR round employing HTBI primers preceded a second-round multiplex PCR. MiXCR was run by TCRdb on the multiplex PCR reads, yielding one entry per CDR3 protein. The table lists about 620,000 distinct CDR3 sequences, about a fifth of them singletons. In germline, CDR1 is MDHEN, CDR2 SYDVKM. Losses at the gene ends were 6 bases for V and 1 base for J; bases not matched to a gene: 9. The length of the CDR3 is 16 residues. Hyperthyroidism is called stable when no ophthalmopathy develops within 18 months of follow-up. Certain patients were not enrolled. These were patients with other autoimmune diseases, uncontrolled infections, pregnancy or lactation. Isolation of PBMCs was performed using about 9.9 ml of fresh peripheral blood.

Material for sequencing was peripheral blood. The rearrangement joins TRBV28 to TRBJ1-1; 9 bases match TRBD1. This sequence originates from a woman aged 18 to 35 with stable Graves' hyperthyroidism. Some clones in this sample may be carry-over from other donors' samples. The CDR3 spells CASSRQGDFGNTEAFF. The CDR3 DNA is TGTGCCAGCAGCCGACAGGGGGATTTTGGGAACACTGAAGCTTTCTTT. The entire variable domain, with the rest obtained from reference TRBV28 and TRBJ1-1, is as follows: DVKVTQSSRYLVKRTGEKVFLECVQDMDHENMFWYRQDPGLGLRLIYFSYDVKMKEKGDIPEGYSVSREKKERFSLILESASTNQTSMYLCASSRQGDFGNTEAFFGQGTRLTVV.